This T cell receptor (beta chain) is drawn from a study of CD8+ T cells in alopecia areata (dated by TCRdb to the late 2010s). Study-level background: In both human patients and the C3H/HeJ mouse model, the study applied high-throughput TCRbeta sequencing to look at T cell clonal expansion in alopecia areata. Clonality in the scalp was compared among normal scalp (n=4), patchy alopecia areata scalp (n=8), and alopecia totalis/universalis scalp (n=8). In humans, TCRbeta sequencing was performed on scalp tissue and on sorted CD4+ and CD8+ peripheral blood T cells from healthy controls and from patients with patchy or totalis/universalis alopecia areata. RNA was extracted with the PAXgene miRNA kit for fixed scalp, the miRNeasy kit for PBMCs, and the RNeasy kit for mouse skin. immunoSEQ multiplex PCR using 35 Vbeta forward primers and 13 Jbeta reverse primers was used to amplify TCRbeta CDR3 regions.

In this sample, this clone turned up a few times. No cognate antigen has been identified for it. Nothing much larger sits one base from this clone, and base qualities are not available. Lesional scalp punch biopsies and peripheral blood were collected from alopecia areata patients. PBMCs were isolated by density centrifugation and stained for CD3, CD4 and CD8, after which CD4+ and CD8+ T cells were sorted on a FACSAria. Alopecia areata patients who were not treated were recruited through a multicenter biomarker study. In roughly five patients from the biomarker study, the blood CD8+ T cells went through an additional sort into NKG2D-low and NKG2D-high fractions. Library prep was done by the immunoSEQ multiplex PCR assay. For TCR sequencing, RNA was extracted from every sample and reverse transcribed into cDNA to serve as template. SuperScript III was used to make first-strand cDNA, primed with a 2:1 mix of oligo-dT and random hexamers. A synthetic immune receptor repertoire was used to assess amplification bias, and residual bias was removed computationally. The authors' analysis ran thus. Raw reads were preprocessed to remove errors, and CDR3 was defined by IMGT conventions from the conserved cysteine to phenylalanine. To get clonality, Shannon entropy was normalized by log2 of the number of productive unique TCRs and the result was subtracted from 1. Whether scalp clones were CD4 or CD8 was inferred by matching scalp TCRbeta sequences against CD4 and CD8 repertoires sorted from blood. As stored in TCRdb, this immuneACCESS dataset retains in-frame rearrangements with V and J assigned. A fraction of the clones does not appear; measured against another copy, unresolved V genes explain less than half of the discrepancy, and the remainder lacks a known reason. V and J calls plus clone size are reproduced from that table; the DNA served to infer D and trimming. Recorded for this sample are 65,000 to 95,000 clones; 51% of them occurred a single time. The ten biggest clones cover approximately 5.7% of the sample.

What the research found in general, with its limitations: Resident alphabeta T cells in normal human skin are also sequenced, complicating scalp TCR repertoire analysis, unlike mouse skin dominated by gammadelta T cells. Compared with mice, TCR sequences shared between patients were less clear, possibly partly because of HLA diversity across the patient population. Compared with normal scalp, lesional scalp, particularly in alopecia totalis/universalis, had higher clonality and more expanded CD8+ clones, which suggests antigenic drive.

The sample taken for sequencing was NKG2D-high CD8+ T cells sorted from blood. Explained via the paper, the cell subset or site label denotes: sorted CD8+ NKG2D-high blood T cells. The TCR was taken from a human donor with alopecia areata.

The DNA reads TGCGCCAGCAGCTTAGCGGGGGGGCCAAAAGAGACCCAGTACTTC. It translates to CASSLAGGPKETQYF. Rearrangement joined TRBV5-1 to TRBJ2-5; the junction holds 10 bases that match TRBD2. CDR3 length: 15 amino acids, cysteine to phenylalanine. Left in the record is the CDR3 DNA by itself, 45 bases read in frame from the first base. V trim: 2 bases; J trim: 3 bases; unmatched bases: 4. The germline V gene sets CDR1 to SGHRS and CDR2 to YFSETQ.